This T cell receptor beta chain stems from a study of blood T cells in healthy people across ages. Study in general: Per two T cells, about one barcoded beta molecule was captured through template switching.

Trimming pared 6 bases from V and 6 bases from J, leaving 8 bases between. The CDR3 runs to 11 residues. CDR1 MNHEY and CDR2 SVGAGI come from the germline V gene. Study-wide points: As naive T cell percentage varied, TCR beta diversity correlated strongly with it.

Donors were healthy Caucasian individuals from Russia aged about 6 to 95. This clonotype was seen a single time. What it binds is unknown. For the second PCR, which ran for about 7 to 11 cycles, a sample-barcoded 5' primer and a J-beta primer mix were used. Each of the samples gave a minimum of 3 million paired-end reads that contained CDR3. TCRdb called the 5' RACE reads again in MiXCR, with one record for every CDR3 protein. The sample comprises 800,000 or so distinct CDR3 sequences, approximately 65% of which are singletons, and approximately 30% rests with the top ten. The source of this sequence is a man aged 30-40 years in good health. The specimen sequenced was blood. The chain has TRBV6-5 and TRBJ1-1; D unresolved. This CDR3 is CASRTGPEAFF. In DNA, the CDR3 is TGTGCCAGCAGGACGGGCCCTGAAGCTTTCTTT.